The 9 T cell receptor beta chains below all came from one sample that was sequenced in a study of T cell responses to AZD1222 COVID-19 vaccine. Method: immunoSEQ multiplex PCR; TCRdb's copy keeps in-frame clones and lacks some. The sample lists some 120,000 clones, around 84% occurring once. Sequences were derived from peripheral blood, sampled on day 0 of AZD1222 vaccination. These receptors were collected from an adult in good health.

The CDR3 coding sequence is TGTGCCAGCAGTGAAGGGTGGGGGATTTCCGAAAAACTGTTTTTT. This gives the protein CASSEGWGISEKLFF. The J gene is TRBJ1-4, the V gene TRBV25-1; possibly TRBD1 for D (5 bases). The CDR3 extends over 15 amino acids. CDR1 is MGHDK and CDR2 is SYGVNS in the germline V gene. Trimming took 2 bases from V and 8 from J, leaving 15 bases between them.

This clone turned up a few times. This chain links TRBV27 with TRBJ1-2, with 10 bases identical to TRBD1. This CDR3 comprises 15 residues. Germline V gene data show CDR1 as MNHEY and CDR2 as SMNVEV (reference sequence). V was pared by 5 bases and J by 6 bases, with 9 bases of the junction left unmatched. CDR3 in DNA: TGTGCCAGCAGTCCCCAGGGACAGGGGAAAGATGGCTACACCTTC. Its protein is CASSPQGQGKDGYTF.

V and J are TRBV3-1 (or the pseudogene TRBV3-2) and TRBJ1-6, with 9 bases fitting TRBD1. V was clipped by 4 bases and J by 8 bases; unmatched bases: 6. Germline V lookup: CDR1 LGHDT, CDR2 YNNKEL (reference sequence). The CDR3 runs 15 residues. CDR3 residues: CASSLRDREYSPLHF. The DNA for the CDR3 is TGTGCCAGCAGCCTCCGGGACAGGGAATATTCACCCCTCCACTTT.

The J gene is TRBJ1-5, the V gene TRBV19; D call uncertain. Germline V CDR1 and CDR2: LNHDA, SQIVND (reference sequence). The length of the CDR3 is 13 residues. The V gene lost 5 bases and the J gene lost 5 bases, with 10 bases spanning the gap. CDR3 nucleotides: TGTGCCAGTAGTGACTGGAATCATCAGCCCCAGCATTTT. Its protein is CASSDWNHQPQHF.

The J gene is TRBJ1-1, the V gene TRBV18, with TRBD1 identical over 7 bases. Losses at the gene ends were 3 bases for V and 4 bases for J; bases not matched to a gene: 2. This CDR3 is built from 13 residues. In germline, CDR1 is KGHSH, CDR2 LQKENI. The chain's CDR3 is CASSPGDSTEAFF. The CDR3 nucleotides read TGTGCCAGCTCACCGGGGGACAGCACTGAAGCTTTCTTT.

The CDR3 spells CASSEHRGFGAKNIQYF. The CDR3 DNA reads as TGTGCCAGCAGCGAACACAGGGGGTTTGGGGCCAAAAACATTCAGTACTTC. The V call is TRBV7-8, the J call TRBJ2-4; 8 nucleotides agree with TRBD1. The V gene end was trimmed by 5 bases and the J gene end by 1 base; junction bases not matched to a gene: 10. The germline V gene has CDR1 SGHVS and CDR2 FQNEAQ. This CDR3 has 17 residues.

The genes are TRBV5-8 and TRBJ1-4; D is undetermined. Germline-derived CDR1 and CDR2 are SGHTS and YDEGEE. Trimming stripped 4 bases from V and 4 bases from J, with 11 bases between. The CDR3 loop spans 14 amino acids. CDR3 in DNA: TGTGCCAGCAGCGTAAACAGCTTTAATGAAAAACTGTTTTTT. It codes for CASSVNSFNEKLFF.

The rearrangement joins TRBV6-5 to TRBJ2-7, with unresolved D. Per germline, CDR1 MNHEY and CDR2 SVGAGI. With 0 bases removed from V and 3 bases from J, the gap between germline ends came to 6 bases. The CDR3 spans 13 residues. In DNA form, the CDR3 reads TGTGCCAGCAGTTACTCGGGGAACTACGAGCAGTACTTC. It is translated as CASSYSGNYEQYF.

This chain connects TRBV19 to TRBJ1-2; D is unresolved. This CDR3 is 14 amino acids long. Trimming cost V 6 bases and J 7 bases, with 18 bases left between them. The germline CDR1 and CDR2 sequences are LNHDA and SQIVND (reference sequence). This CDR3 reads CASRQAQQAAGYTF. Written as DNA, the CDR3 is TGTGCCAGTAGGCAAGCACAGCAGGCGGCTGGCTACACCTTC.